These 32 T cell receptor beta chains originate from one sample sequenced in a study of shared clonotypes between healthy human individuals. TCRdb's table, derived via immunoSEQ multiplex PCR, lists solely in-frame clones and lacks some. The repertoire holds roughly 640,000 clones, with roughly 97% as singletons. Source material: naive CD4+ T cells sorted from blood. As to subset: CD45RA+ positively selected. Source of these receptors: a young woman in good health.

The genes are TRBV4-1 and TRBJ1-5; 8 positions agree with TRBD1. V shed 4 bases and J 8 bases; nucleotides not matched to a gene: 13. The CDR3 totals 16 residues. Germline V CDR1 and CDR2: MGHRA, YSYEKL. CDR3 loop: CASSRDGTGPLEPQHF. The CDR3 nucleotides read TGCGCCAGCAGCCGAGACGGGACAGGCCCCCTTGAGCCCCAGCATTTT.

The gene calls are TRBV7-9 and TRBJ2-3, with 10 bases that match TRBD1. The junction had 5 bases not matched to a gene; V was cut back by 4 bases and J by 4 bases. The CDR3 covers 15 residues. Germline CDR1 is SEHNR and CDR2 is FQNEAQ (reference sequence). This CDR3 is CASSSGTGAPDTQYF. As DNA, the CDR3 is TGTGCCAGCAGCTCCGGGACAGGGGCCCCAGATACGCAGTATTTT.

This rearrangement joins TRBV28 to TRBJ2-7; possible D gene TRBD1, 6 bases. The germline V gene has CDR1 MDHEN and CDR2 SYDVKM. The V end was cut by 7 bases, the J end by 0 bases, with 10 bases between. The CDR3 loop spans 13 amino acids. Here the CDR3 reads CASTGADSYEQYF. CDR3 bases: TGTGCCAGCACAGGGGCGGACTCCTACGAGCAGTACTTC.

The V call is TRBV27, the J call TRBJ1-1; D gene ambiguous. The CDR3 length is 14 residues. The V end was cut by 2 bases, the J end by 6 bases, with 13 bases between. CDR1 and CDR2 from the germline V gene are MNHEY and SMNVEV (reference sequence). The CDR3 region is CASSLNGLFSEAFF. In DNA form, the CDR3 reads TGTGCCAGCAGTTTAAATGGACTTTTTTCTGAAGCTTTCTTT.

As concerns this clone: Other nucleotide sequences from this sample produce the same CDR3. V gene TRBV6-1 combines with J gene TRBJ2-7; no clear D gene. V gave up 2 bases and J gave up 2 bases, with 7 bases separating them. CDR1 MNHNS and CDR2 SASEGT come from the germline V gene. The CDR3 is 13 residues long. CDR3 coding DNA: TGTGCCAGCAGTGAAAGGCGCCCCTACGAGCAGTACTTC. Amino acids: CASSERRPYEQYF.

This clone was detected only once. The chain joins TRBV1 to TRBJ2-4; TRBD2 is taken as the D call from the table, unchecked against the DNA. TRBV1 has pseudogene status. CDR3 length: 18 amino acids. The CDR3 DNA reads as TGCACCAGCAGCCAAAGAGAGGTCGGAGCGGGAGATAGAAACATTCAGTACTTC. Its protein is CTSSQREVGAGDRNIQYF.

The chain carries TRBV6-5 and TRBJ2-4; 7 nucleotides match TRBD2. The CDR3 runs to 15 residues. The germline V gene has CDR1 MNHEY and CDR2 SVGAGI. The J segment lost 4 bases and the V segment lost 0 bases, leaving 3 bases of the junction unmatched. CDR3 loop: CASSYSQRGKNIQYF. Here the CDR3 DNA reads TGTGCCAGCAGTTACTCCCAGCGGGGTAAAAACATTCAGTACTTC.

The chain combines TRBV9 with TRBJ2-6; possible D gene TRBD2, 6 bases. The CDR3 extends over 22 amino acids. Germline V gene sequence: CDR1 SGDLS, CDR2 YYNGEE. Trimming shortened V by 0 bases and J by 0 bases, and 25 bases separated the two germline ends. The DNA of the CDR3 is TGTGCCAGCAGCGTAGCTACAGTGGAGGGGCTGGTAGGTGGCTCTGGGGCCAACGTCCTGACTTTC. It yields the protein CASSVATVEGLVGGSGANVLTF.

The V gene is TRBV6-5, the J gene TRBJ2-7, with D hard to call. Per germline, CDR1 MNHEY and CDR2 SVGAGI. The CDR3 runs 11 residues. Trimming removed 6 bases at V and 3 bases at J, with 6 bases between. For the CDR3, the DNA is TGTGCCAGCAGAAAATTCTACGAGCAGTACTTC. Its protein product is CASRKFYEQYF.

The chain recombines TRBV15 with TRBJ2-5; possibly TRBD2 for D (5 bases). This CDR3 comprises 13 residues. Germline V gives CDR1 LNHNV, CDR2 YYDKDF (reference sequence). V dropped 4 bases and J dropped 4 bases, with 10 bases sitting between them. The CDR3 reads CATSKGEGETQYF. Here the CDR3 DNA reads TGTGCCACCAGCAAAGGTGAGGGAGAGACCCAGTACTTC. Full variable domain (remainder filled in from reference TRBV15 and TRBJ2-5): DAMVIQNPRYQVTQFGKPVTLSCSQTLNHNVMYWYQQKSSQAPKLLFHYYDKDFNNEADTPDNFQSRRPNTSFCFLDIRSPGLGDTAMYLCATSKGEGETQYFGPGTRLLVL.

The rearrangement links TRBV7-2 to TRBJ1-1, with 9 positions matching TRBD1. The length of the CDR3 is 16 residues. The V segment lost 5 bases and the J segment 3 bases; nucleotides outside the gene matches: 10. The germline CDR1 and CDR2 sequences are SGHTA and FQGNSA. The CDR3 nucleotides are TGTGCCAGCAGCCCTACGACAGGGGGAGGGCACACTGAAGCTTTCTTT. This sequence encodes CASSPTTGGGHTEAFF.

The chain combines TRBV5-1 with TRBJ2-5; 10 positions match TRBD2. The CDR3 totals 15 residues. V dropped 4 bases and J dropped 2; count of bases not matched to a gene: 5. Per the germline V gene, CDR1 is SGHRS and CDR2 is YFSETQ. CDR3 bases: TGCGCCAGCAGCCCAGGACTAGCGGCTCAAGAGACCCAGTACTTC. This translates into CASSPGLAAQETQYF.

The V gene is TRBV27, the J gene TRBJ2-1, with D unresolved. The CDR3 consists of 14 residues. V was shortened by 0 bases and J by 4 bases, with 7 bases between the two germline ends. The germline V gene has CDR1 MNHEY and CDR2 SMNVEV (reference sequence). The CDR3 loop reads CASSLSWGYNEQFF. CDR3 bases: TGTGCCAGCAGTTTATCTTGGGGATACAATGAGCAGTTCTTC.

This clone has just one count. The rearrangement uses TRBV2 and TRBJ1-2, with D possibly matching TRBD1 (6 bases). Germline-derived CDR1 and CDR2 are SNHLY and FYNNEI. The CDR3 sequence is 12 residues long. V gave up 7 bases and J gave up 7 bases, with 13 bases separating them. The CDR3 here is CASMQGPPGYTF. The DNA for the CDR3 is TGTGCCAGCATGCAGGGGCCCCCTGGCTACACCTTC. Combining the CDR3 with reference TRBV2 and TRBJ1-2 gives the whole variable domain EPEVTQTPSHQVTQMGQEVILRCVPISNHLYFYWYRQILGQKVEFLVSFYNNEISEKSEIFDDQFSVERPDGSNFTLKIRSTKLEDSAMYFCASMQGPPGYTFGSGTRLTVV.

The rearrangement links TRBV30 to TRBJ1-4; tentatively, D is TRBD1 (6 bases). The germline gives CDR1 GTSNPN, CDR2 SVGIG (reference sequence). V was pared by 7 bases and J by 10 bases, with 16 bases between. The CDR3 sequence is 12 residues long. The CDR3 bases are TGTGCCTCAGGGGCCCAATGGGGAAAACTGTTTTTT. Protein sequence: CASGAQWGKLFF.

The rearrangement links TRBV5-1 to TRBJ2-5; 7 positions agree with TRBD1. The V gene end was trimmed by 4 bases and the J gene end by 5 bases; junction bases not matched to a gene: 11. CDR1 and CDR2 from the germline V gene are SGHRS and YFSETQ. The CDR3 sequence is 15 residues long. The CDR3: CASSLGQPAVETQYF. The DNA of the CDR3 is TGCGCCAGCAGCCTGGGACAGCCCGCTGTGGAGACCCAGTACTTC.

V usage is TRBV29-1 and J usage is TRBJ2-3; D is unclear. CDR3 length equals 14 residues. Germline V gene lookup returns CDR1 SQVTM and CDR2 ANQGSEA. V lost 0 bases, J lost 3 bases, and 10 bases lay in between. This chain's CDR3 is CSVEDPLGTDTQYF. The CDR3 bases are TGCAGCGTTGAAGACCCCCTTGGAACAGATACGCAGTATTTT.

This chain connects TRBV14 to TRBJ2-3, with 10 nucleotides matching TRBD1. The CDR3 contains 16 residues. CDR1 and CDR2 from the germline V gene are SGHDN and FVKESK. Unmatched junction bases numbered 3, after V lost 0 bases and J lost 3 bases. In nucleotides, the CDR3 is TGTGCCAGCAGCCAAGAATTGGGACAGGGGACAGATACGCAGTATTTT. Its protein is CASSQELGQGTDTQYF.

This sequence joins TRBV29-1 and TRBJ2-1; D might be TRBD1 (5 bases). V was trimmed by 7 bases and J by 7 bases, leaving 5 bases between them. This CDR3 is built from 9 residues. Per germline, CDR1 SQVTM and CDR2 ANQGSEA. DNA for the CDR3: TGCAGCGCAGGGAATGAGCAGTTCTTC. This translates into CSAGNEQFF.

This clone has only one observation. V is TRBV7-2 and J is TRBJ2-2, with D possibly being TRBD1 (6 bases). The V end lost 5 bases, the J end lost 7 bases, and 11 bases lay between the germline ends. In germline, CDR1 is SGHTA, CDR2 FQGNSA. The CDR3 length is 13 residues. CDR3 nucleotide sequence: TGTGCCAGCAGCCCACAGGGCGGCGGGGAGCTGTTTTTT. Translated, it gives CASSPQGGGELFF.

The chain uses TRBV19 and TRBJ1-5, with 8 bases matching TRBD1. CDR1 is LNHDA, CDR2 SQIVND, per germline (reference sequence). J lost 4 bases, V lost 5 bases, and 7 bases had no gene match. This CDR3 spans 15 amino acids. This CDR3 is CASSPGGSFNQPQHF. The CDR3 DNA reads as TGTGCCAGTAGTCCAGGGGGCTCTTTTAATCAGCCCCAGCATTTT.

The rearrangement uses TRBV13 and TRBJ2-5, with TRBD2 matching over 15 bases. The germline CDR1 and CDR2 sequences are PRHDT and FYEKMQ (reference sequence). This CDR3 has 17 residues. The V segment lost 5 bases and the J segment 13 bases; nucleotides outside the gene matches: 17. CDR3 in DNA: TGTGCCAGCAGCCCACAGGGACTAGCGGGAGGACGAGCGGGGCTGTACTTC. Amino acid sequence: CASSPQGLAGGRAGLYF. Full variable domain (rest looked up from reference TRBV13 and TRBJ2-5): AAGVIQSPRHLIKEKRETATLKCYPIPRHDTVYWYQQGPGQDPQFLISFYEKMQSDKGSIPDRFSAQQFSDYHSELNMSSLELGDSALYFCASSPQGLAGGRAGLYFGPGTRLLVL.

The chain links TRBV6-6 to TRBJ1-1, with D possibly being TRBD1 (6 bases). The CDR3 extends over 14 amino acids. The germline gives CDR1 MNHNY, CDR2 SVGAGI (reference sequence). V was shortened by 3 bases and J by 4 bases, with 12 bases between the two germline ends. The CDR3 loop is CASSYGTGFTEAFF. The CDR3 coding sequence is TGTGCCAGCAGTTATGGCACAGGGTTCACTGAAGCTTTCTTT.

V usage is TRBV5-1 and J usage is TRBJ2-3; 8 nucleotides match TRBD2. The trim removed 4 bases at V and 4 bases at J, leaving 8 bases unmatched. Germline CDR1 reads SGHRS; CDR2 reads YFSETQ. The CDR3 is 15 residues long. CDR3 residues: CASSSSAGGPDTQYF. For the CDR3, the DNA is TGCGCCAGCAGCAGTTCGGCGGGAGGACCAGATACGCAGTATTTT.

This sequence joins TRBV30 and TRBJ1-1; no reliable D call. This CDR3 contains 11 residues. Trimming cost V 3 bases and J 6 bases, with 8 bases left between them. CDR1 and CDR2 (germline): GTSNPN, SVGIG (reference sequence). CDR3 amino acids: CAWRRSAEAFF. CDR3 DNA: TGTGCCTGGAGACGGTCCGCTGAAGCTTTCTTT.

This chain joins TRBV7-7 and TRBJ2-2; no firm D call. The CDR3 has 15 residues. The V end lost 3 bases, the J end lost 0 bases, and 8 bases lay between the germline ends. CDR1 and CDR2 from the germline V gene are SSHAT and FNYEAQ (reference sequence). The CDR3 nucleotides read TGTGCCAGCAGCTTTGCTCTCCCGAACACCGGGGAGCTGTTTTTT. Protein: CASSFALPNTGELFF.

This clone was counted a single time. The J gene is TRBJ1-2, the V gene TRBV28; possibly TRBD1 for D (5 bases). Trimming shortened V by 3 bases and J by 4 bases, and 18 bases separated the two germline ends. CDR3 size: 16 residues. Per the germline V gene, CDR1 is MDHEN and CDR2 is SYDVKM. Here the CDR3 reads CASSFPSRTSRYGYTF. The CDR3 DNA reads TGTGCCAGCAGTTTCCCTTCGAGGACAAGCCGCTATGGCTACACCTTC.

The V call is TRBV2, the J call TRBJ2-7, with unresolved D. The germline V gene has CDR1 SNHLY and CDR2 FYNNEI. The V end was cut by 5 bases, the J end by 0 bases, with 11 bases between. CDR3 size: 14 residues. The CDR3 DNA follows: TGTGCCAGCAGTTACGGGCCAAGCTCCTACGAGCAGTACTTC. Protein: CASSYGPSSYEQYF.

The chain has TRBV30 and TRBJ2-7; TRBD1 agrees at 8 bases. The CDR3 extends over 13 amino acids. Germline CDR1 GTSNPN, CDR2 SVGIG (reference sequence). V gave up 4 bases and J gave up 2 bases; unmatched junction bases: 4. The CDR3 nucleotides are TGTGCCTGGACCGGGACAGGACCCTACGAGCAGTACTTC. It translates to CAWTGTGPYEQYF.

J is TRBJ2-1 and V is TRBV28; tentative D call: TRBD1 (6 bases). V was cut by 8 bases and J by 8 bases, with 13 bases left in between. Germline V gene sequence: CDR1 MDHEN, CDR2 SYDVKM. The CDR3 totals 12 residues. The CDR3, as DNA: TGTGCCAGCTCAACAGGGTGGGATGAGCAGTTCTTC. It codes for CASSTGWDEQFF. The whole variable domain, remainder taken from reference TRBV28 and TRBJ2-1, is DVKVTQSSRYLVKRTGEKVFLECVQDMDHENMFWYRQDPGLGLRLIYFSYDVKMKEKGDIPEGYSVSREKKERFSLILESASTNQTSMYLCASSTGWDEQFFGPGTRLTVL.

This clone showed up just a few times. Written as DNA, the CDR3 is TGTGCCAGCAGGACGGACCTGGCCTACGAGCAGTACTTC. This codes for CASRTDLAYEQYF. This chain links TRBV6-1 with TRBJ2-7; D is undetermined. Trimming took off 6 bases at V and 2 bases at J, with 11 bases between the two ends. Germline loops: CDR1 MNHNS, CDR2 SASEGT. This CDR3 spans 13 amino acids.

The chain is built from TRBV19 and TRBJ2-5, with D possibly being TRBD2 (6 bases). The J call may be wrong; the DNA end is better matched by TRBJ2-7. Germline-derived CDR1 and CDR2 are LNHDA and SQIVND (reference sequence). The CDR3 has 15 residues. CDR3 sequence: CASSARRGYSYEQYF. In DNA, the CDR3 is TGTGCCAGTAGTGCCCGTCGGGGGTACTCCTACGAGCAGTACTTC.